The 21 T cell receptor beta chains listed next were all sequenced from one sample in a study of T cells expressing NK-cell markers. Reprocessing the 5' RACE reads, TCRdb reports a single entry for every CDR3 protein and omits DNA. This sample contains some 440,000 distinct CDR3 sequences. Sequencing was done on a sample of blood T cells: a sorted CD56 or NKG2C T cell subset, CD4+ or CD8+ T cells, or bulk PBMC T cells (not recorded which). Receptors originate from a woman in her forties or fifties in good health.

The rearrangement links TRBV5-1 to TRBJ2-7; the D call of TRBD1 rests on TCRdb alone, since no DNA is present to check it. Germline CDR1 SGHRS, CDR2 YFSETQ. The CDR3 is 19 residues long. This CDR3 is CASSGRRQGLIRSSYEQYF.

J is TRBJ2-5 and V is TRBV3-1; TCRdb designates TRBD1, a call that cannot be tested without DNA. Germline loops: CDR1 LGHDT, CDR2 YNNKEL (reference sequence). This CDR3 region has 14 residues. The CDR3 protein is CASSSTARGETQYF.

The rearrangement joins TRBV3-1 to TRBJ2-4; absent DNA, TCRdb's TRBD2 call cannot be checked. The CDR3 runs 14 residues. Germline values: CDR1 LGHDT, CDR2 YNNKEL (reference sequence). CDR3 in amino acids: CASSQRTSSNIQYF.

This chain connects TRBV5-1 to TRBJ2-5; with no DNA, the TCRdb D assignment of TRBD2 cannot be verified. The germline V gene has CDR1 SGHRS and CDR2 YFSETQ. The CDR3 is 14 amino acids. The CDR3 sequence is CASSLRLVEETQYF.

The genes are TRBV12-5 and TRBJ2-1; no DNA is available, so the TRBD1 call from TCRdb remains unchecked. Per germline, CDR1 LGHNT and CDR2 FRNRAP. The length of the CDR3 is 16 residues. The CDR3 sequence is CASGLGSGQQYNEQFF.

J is TRBJ2-3 and V is TRBV5-1; the TCRdb call, TRBD1, lacks DNA for checking. The CDR3 loop spans 15 amino acids. The germline V gene encodes CDR1 SGHRS and CDR2 YFSETQ. The CDR3 reads CASSLSGKSTDTQYF.

The chain uses TRBV6-4 and TRBJ2-1; TCRdb's D call, TRBD1, is unchecked because there is no DNA. The CDR3 extends over 15 amino acids. Per the germline V gene, CDR1 is MRHNA and CDR2 is SNTAGT. The CDR3 region is CATNGVPSSYNEQFF.

V is TRBV7-8 and J is TRBJ2-7. Looked up from germline, CDR1 is SGHVS and CDR2 is FQNEAQ. CDR3 length equals 14 residues. CDR3 protein: CASSRSGAGYEQYF.

The chain combines TRBV30 with TRBJ2-1; TCRdb's assignment of TRBD2 cannot be checked, as there is no DNA. The CDR3 runs to 15 residues. From germline, CDR1 is GTSNPN and CDR2 SVGIG (reference sequence). The CDR3: CAWSARAGGPYEQFF.

This sequence joins TRBV4-1 and TRBJ1-1. This CDR3 comprises 14 residues. Germline CDR1 is MGHRA and CDR2 is YSYEKL. The chain's CDR3 is CASSQDRALGEAFF.

The chain couples TRBV12-5 to TRBJ2-7; checking the TCRdb D call of TRBD2 is not possible without DNA. The CDR3 is 16 amino acids. CDR1 and CDR2 (germline): LGHNT, FRNRAP. The CDR3 sequence: CASGLPLAGGPHEQYF. The entire variable domain, with the rest obtained from reference TRBV12-5 and TRBJ2-7, is as follows: DARVTQTPRHKVTEMGQEVTMRCQPILGHNTVFWYRQTMMQGLELLAYFRNRAPLDDSGMPKDRFSAEMPDATLATLKIQPSEPRDSAVYFCASGLPLAGGPHEQYFGPGTRLTVT.

This chain joins TRBV25-1 and TRBJ2-6; the D call of TRBD1 rests on TCRdb alone, since no DNA is present to check it. The CDR3 has 22 amino acids. CDR1 is MGHDK and CDR2 is SYGVNS in the germline V gene. The CDR3: CASSYTGTGAHGRVSGANVLTF.

This chain connects TRBV12-3 or TRBV12-4 to TRBJ2-1. This CDR3 is 11 amino acids long. This CDR3 reads CASSRFNEQFF.

This chain uses TRBV9 with TRBJ2-1. The CDR3 is 13 amino acids. Germline CDR1 SGDLS, CDR2 YYNGEE. The CDR3 here is CASSVPATNEQFF.

The chain is built from TRBV28 and TRBJ1-1; the D call of TRBD1 rests on TCRdb alone, since no DNA is present to check it. This CDR3 is built from 16 residues. Germline V gene sequence: CDR1 MDHEN, CDR2 SYDVKM. The CDR3 spells CASSFSLEGRNTEAFF.

The rearrangement joins TRBV20-1 to TRBJ2-3; the TRBD2 assignment by TCRdb is unverifiable without DNA. This CDR3 contains 15 residues. Germline-derived CDR1 and CDR2 are DFQATT and SNEGSKA (reference sequence). CDR3 residues: CKTSPLHSPRDTQYF.

The chain employs TRBV20-1 and TRBJ2-2; the D gene TCRdb calls, TRBD2, cannot be checked with no DNA. Germline CDR1 reads DFQATT; CDR2 reads SNEGSKA (reference sequence). The CDR3 sequence is 15 residues long. CDR3 amino acids: CSARTSSVNTGELFF.

This chain connects TRBV6-1 to TRBJ2-2; TCRdb picks TRBD1, but there is no DNA to check that call. The CDR3 totals 14 residues. CDR1 is MNHNS and CDR2 is SASEGT in the germline V gene. The CDR3 is CASSKTGQTGELFF.

This chain uses TRBV5-1 with TRBJ2-7. The CDR3 consists of 15 residues. The germline V gene encodes CDR1 SGHRS and CDR2 YFSETQ. The CDR3 sequence: CASSFTHRSQDEQYF.

The rearrangement joins TRBV19 to TRBJ2-5; as DNA is missing, the TRBD2 call by TCRdb cannot be tested. The CDR3 is 14 residues long. The germline V gene has CDR1 LNHDA and CDR2 SQIVND (reference sequence). The CDR3 spells CASSIDSGGETQYF.

The J gene is TRBJ2-1, the V gene TRBV5-1; the D call from TCRdb, TRBD1, cannot be confirmed without DNA. The germline V gene encodes CDR1 SGHRS and CDR2 YFSETQ. The CDR3 spans 16 residues. The chain's CDR3 is CASSLDALSSYNEQFF.